This TCR beta chain was recovered during a study of beta chain features in type 1 diabetes. Findings of the study overall: A potential influence of HLA type upon TCRB rearrangement remained unresolved herein.

Since all of the isolated RNA was reverse transcribed, expressed TCRB transcripts were what got sequenced. The data were produced by immunoSEQ multiplex PCR, yet TCRdb's version contains in-frame clones alone and is incomplete. The sample yields some 220,000 clones, approximately 11% seen once. In regard to this clone: Antigen specificity is unknown.

Sequenced: central memory CD4+ T cells from blood. The receptor was derived from a man aged 18 to 29 in good health.

CDR3 bases: TGTGCCAGCAGTTACGATGGGGGACAGGGTGCTACTGAGCAGTTCTTC. Protein product: CASSYDGGQGATEQFF. The rearrangement uses TRBV6-5 and TRBJ2-1, with 9 bases fitting TRBD1. With 2 bases clipped from V and 9 bases from J, the junction kept 11 bases outside the gene matches. This CDR3 comprises 16 residues. The germline V gene has CDR1 MNHEY and CDR2 SVGAGI.